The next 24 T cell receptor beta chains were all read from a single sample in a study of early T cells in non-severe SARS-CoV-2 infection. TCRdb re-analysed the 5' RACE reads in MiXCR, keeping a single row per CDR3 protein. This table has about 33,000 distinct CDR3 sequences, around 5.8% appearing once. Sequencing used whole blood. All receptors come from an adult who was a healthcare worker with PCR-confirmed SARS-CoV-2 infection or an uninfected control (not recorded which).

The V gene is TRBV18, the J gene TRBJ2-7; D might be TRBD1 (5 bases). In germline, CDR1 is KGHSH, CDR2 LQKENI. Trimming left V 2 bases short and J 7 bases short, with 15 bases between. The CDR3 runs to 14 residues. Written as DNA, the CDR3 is TGTGCCAGCTCACCAACGGCAGGGATTGGTGAGCAGTACGTC. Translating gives CASSPTAGIGEQYV.

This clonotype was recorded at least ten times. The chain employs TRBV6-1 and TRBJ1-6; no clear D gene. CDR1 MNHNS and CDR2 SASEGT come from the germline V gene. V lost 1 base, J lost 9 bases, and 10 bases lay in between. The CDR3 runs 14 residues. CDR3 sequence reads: CASSEVRRGSPLHF. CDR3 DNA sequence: TGTGCCAGCAGTGAAGTAAGACGGGGTTCACCCCTCCACTTT.

The CDR3 coding sequence is TGCAGTGCCGACAGGGTCAGTGAGCAGTTCTTC. It is translated as CSADRVSEQFF. The V and J genes are TRBV20-1 and TRBJ2-1; 7 nucleotides match TRBD1. The V segment lost 6 bases and the J segment 9 bases; nucleotides outside the gene matches: 5. The CDR3 runs to 11 residues. Germline assignment: CDR1 DFQATT and CDR2 SNEGSKA (reference sequence).

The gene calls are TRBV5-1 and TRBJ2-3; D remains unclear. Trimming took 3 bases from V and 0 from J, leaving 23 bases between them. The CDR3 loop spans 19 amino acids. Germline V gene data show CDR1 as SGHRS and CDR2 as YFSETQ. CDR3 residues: CASSSAPPAADPSTDTQYF. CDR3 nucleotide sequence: TGCGCCAGCAGCTCAGCTCCCCCCGCTGCGGACCCTAGCACAGATACGCAGTATTTT.

CDR3 bases: TGTGCCAGCAGTTCCGGGACAGCTAATTCACCCCTCCACTTT. Translation: CASSSGTANSPLHF. The V call is TRBV6-5, the J call TRBJ1-6, with 7 positions matching TRBD1. This CDR3 has 14 residues. Looked up from germline, CDR1 is MNHEY and CDR2 is SVGAGI. J was trimmed by 6 bases and V by 4 bases; bases with no gene match: 3.

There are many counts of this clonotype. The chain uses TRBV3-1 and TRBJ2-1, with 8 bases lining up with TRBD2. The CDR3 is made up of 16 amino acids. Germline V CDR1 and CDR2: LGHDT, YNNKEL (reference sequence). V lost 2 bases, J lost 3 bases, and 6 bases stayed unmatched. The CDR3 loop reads CASSQSSGLVYNEQFF. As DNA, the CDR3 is TGTGCCAGCAGCCAAAGCTCGGGACTAGTCTACAATGAGCAGTTCTTC.

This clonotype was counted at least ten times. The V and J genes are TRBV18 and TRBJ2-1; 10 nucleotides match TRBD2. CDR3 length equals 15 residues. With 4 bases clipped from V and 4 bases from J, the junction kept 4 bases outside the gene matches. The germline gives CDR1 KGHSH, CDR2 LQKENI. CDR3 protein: CASSRTAGGYNEQFF. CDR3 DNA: TGTGCCAGCTCACGTACAGCGGGAGGGTACAATGAGCAGTTCTTC.

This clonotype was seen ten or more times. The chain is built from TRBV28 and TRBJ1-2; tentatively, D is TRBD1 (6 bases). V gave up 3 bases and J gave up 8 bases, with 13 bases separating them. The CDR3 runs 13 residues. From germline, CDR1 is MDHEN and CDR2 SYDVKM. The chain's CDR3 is CASSLSGGWGYTF. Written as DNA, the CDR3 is TGTGCCAGCAGTTTGTCGGGGGGCTGGGGCTACACCTTC.

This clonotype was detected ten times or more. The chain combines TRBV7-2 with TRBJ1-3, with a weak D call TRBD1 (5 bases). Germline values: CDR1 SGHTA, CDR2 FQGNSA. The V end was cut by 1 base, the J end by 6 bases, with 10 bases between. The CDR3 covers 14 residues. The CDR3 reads CASSLVGRENTIYF. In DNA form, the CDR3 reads TGTGCCAGCAGCTTAGTGGGGCGGGAAAACACCATATATTTT.

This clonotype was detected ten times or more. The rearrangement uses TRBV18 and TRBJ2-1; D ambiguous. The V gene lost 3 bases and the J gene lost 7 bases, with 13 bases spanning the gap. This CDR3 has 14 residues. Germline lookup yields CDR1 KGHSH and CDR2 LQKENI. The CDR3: CASSPLGNRNEQFF. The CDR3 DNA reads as TGTGCCAGCTCACCTTTGGGTAACCGGAATGAGCAGTTCTTC.

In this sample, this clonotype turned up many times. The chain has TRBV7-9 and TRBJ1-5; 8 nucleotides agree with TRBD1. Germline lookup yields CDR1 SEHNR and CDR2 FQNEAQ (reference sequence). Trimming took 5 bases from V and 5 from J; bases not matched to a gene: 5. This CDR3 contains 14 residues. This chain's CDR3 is CASSLGQGDQPQHF. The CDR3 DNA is TGTGCCAGCAGCCTTGGACAGGGTGATCAGCCCCAGCATTTT.

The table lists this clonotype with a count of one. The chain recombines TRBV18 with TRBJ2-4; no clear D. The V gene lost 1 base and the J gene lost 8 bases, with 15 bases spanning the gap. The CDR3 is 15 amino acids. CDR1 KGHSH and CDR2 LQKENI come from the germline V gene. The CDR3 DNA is TGTGCCAGCTCACCACTTGGTTCGTCTTTAGACATTCAGTACTTC. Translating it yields CASSPLGSSLDIQYF.

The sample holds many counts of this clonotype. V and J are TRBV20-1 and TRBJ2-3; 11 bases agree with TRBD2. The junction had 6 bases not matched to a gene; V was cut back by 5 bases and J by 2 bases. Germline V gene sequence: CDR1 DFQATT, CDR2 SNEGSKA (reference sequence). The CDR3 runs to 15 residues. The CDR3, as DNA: TGCAGTGCTGAAGGGACTAGCGGTACCACAGATACGCAGTATTTT. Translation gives CSAEGTSGTTDTQYF.

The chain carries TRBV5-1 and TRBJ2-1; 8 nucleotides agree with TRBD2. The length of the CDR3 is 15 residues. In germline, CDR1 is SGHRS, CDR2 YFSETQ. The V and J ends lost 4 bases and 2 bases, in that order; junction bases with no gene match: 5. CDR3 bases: TGCGCCAGCAGCGTTAGCGGGGAGACCTACAATGAGCAGTTCTTC. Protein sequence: CASSVSGETYNEQFF.

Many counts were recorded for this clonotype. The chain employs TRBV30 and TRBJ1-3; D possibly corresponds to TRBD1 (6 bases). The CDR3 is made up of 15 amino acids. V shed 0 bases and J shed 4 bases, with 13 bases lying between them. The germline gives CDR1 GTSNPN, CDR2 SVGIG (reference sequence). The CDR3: CAWSVFGGPGNTIYF. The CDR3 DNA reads TGTGCCTGGAGTGTGTTTGGGGGGCCCGGAAACACCATATATTTT.

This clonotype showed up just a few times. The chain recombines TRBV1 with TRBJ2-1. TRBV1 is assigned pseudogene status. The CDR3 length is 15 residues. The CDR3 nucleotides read TGCACCAGCAGCCAAGATCCTGCCTTCTACAATGAGCAGTTCTTC. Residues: CTSSQDPAFYNEQFF.

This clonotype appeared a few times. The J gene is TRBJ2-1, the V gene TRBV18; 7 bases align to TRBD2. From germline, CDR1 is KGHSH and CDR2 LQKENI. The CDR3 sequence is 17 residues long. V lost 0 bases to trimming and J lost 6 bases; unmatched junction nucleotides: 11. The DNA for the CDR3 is TGTGCCAGCTCACCACCTTCACTAGCGCCGCCGTTCAATGAGCAGTTCTTC. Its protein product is CASSPPSLAPPFNEQFF.

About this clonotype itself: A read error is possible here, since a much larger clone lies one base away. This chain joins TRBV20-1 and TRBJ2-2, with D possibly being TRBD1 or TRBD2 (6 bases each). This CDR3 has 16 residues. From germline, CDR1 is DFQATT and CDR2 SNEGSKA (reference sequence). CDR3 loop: CSAKLGASVNTGELIF. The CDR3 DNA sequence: TGCAGTGCCAAGTTGGGGGCTAGCGTGAACACCGGGGAGCTGATTTTT.

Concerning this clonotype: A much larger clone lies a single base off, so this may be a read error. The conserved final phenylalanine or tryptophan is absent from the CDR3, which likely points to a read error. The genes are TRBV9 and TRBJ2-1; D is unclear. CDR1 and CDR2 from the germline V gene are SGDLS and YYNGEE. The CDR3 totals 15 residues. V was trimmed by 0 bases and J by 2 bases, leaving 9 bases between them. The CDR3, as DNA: TGTGCCAGCAGCGTAGAATTCCATCCCTACAATGAGCAGTTCTCC. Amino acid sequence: CASSVEFHPYNEQFS.

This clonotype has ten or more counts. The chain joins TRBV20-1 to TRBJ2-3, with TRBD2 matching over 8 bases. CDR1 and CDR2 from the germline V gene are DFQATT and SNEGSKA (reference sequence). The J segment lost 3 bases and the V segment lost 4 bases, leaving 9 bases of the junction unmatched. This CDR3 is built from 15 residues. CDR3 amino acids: CSAKRGGRMTDTQYF. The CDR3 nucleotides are TGCAGTGCTAAGAGGGGCGGGAGGATGACAGATACGCAGTATTTT.

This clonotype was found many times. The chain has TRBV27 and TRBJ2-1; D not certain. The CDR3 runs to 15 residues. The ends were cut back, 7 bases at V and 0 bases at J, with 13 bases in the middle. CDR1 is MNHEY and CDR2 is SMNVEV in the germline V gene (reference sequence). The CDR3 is CASKSTESSYNEQFF. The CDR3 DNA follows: TGTGCCAGCAAATCGACGGAGAGCTCCTACAATGAGCAGTTCTTC.

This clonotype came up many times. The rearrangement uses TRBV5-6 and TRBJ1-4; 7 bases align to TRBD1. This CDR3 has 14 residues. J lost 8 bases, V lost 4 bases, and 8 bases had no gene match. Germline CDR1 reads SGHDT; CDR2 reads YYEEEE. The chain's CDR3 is CASSPRGANEKLFF. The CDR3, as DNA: TGTGCCAGCAGCCCCAGGGGGGCGAACGAAAAACTGTTTTTT.

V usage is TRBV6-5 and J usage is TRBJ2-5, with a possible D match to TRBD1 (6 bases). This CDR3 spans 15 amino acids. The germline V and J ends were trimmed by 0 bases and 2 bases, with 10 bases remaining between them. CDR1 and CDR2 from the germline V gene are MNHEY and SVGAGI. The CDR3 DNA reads TGTGCCAGCAGTTACTCCGGGACATTTCAAGAGACCCAGTACTTC. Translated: CASSYSGTFQETQYF.

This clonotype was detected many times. CDR3 DNA: TGCGCCAGCAGCTTGGTAGGACAGGGCTATGGCTACACCTTC. This encodes CASSLVGQGYGYTF. The rearrangement uses TRBV5-1 and TRBJ1-2; 8 positions match TRBD1. CDR1 is SGHRS and CDR2 is YFSETQ in the germline V gene. V lost 0 bases and J lost 4; bases outside the gene matches: 2. CDR3 length equals 14 residues.